This T cell receptor beta chain stems from a study of Graves' ophthalmopathy and Graves' hyperthyroidism. Germline V lookup: CDR1 KGHSH, CDR2 LQKENI. The CDR3 runs 15 residues. V was shortened by 3 bases and J by 4 bases, with 10 bases between the two germline ends. Amplification of TCR beta CDR3 regions used RNA transcripts. An initial RT-PCR round employing HTBI primers preceded a second-round multiplex PCR. TCRdb called the multiplex PCR reads again in MiXCR, with one record for every CDR3 protein. The repertoire holds around 1.1 million distinct CDR3 sequences, with 36% as singletons. The origin of this receptor is an adult man with Graves' hyperthyroidism. The V and J genes are TRBV18 and TRBJ2-6; possibly TRBD2 for D (6 bases). What was sequenced was peripheral blood or thyroid tissue (not recorded which). This chain's CDR3 is CASSPSGMGANVLTF. CDR3 nucleotide sequence: TGTGCCAGCTCACCTAGCGGAATGGGGGCCAACGTCCTGACTTTC.